In this sample, the clone carrying this T cell receptor (beta chain) turned up many times. CDR1 and CDR2 (germline): SNHLY, FYNNEI. Trimming removed 4 bases at V and 7 bases at J, with 4 bases between. This CDR3 has 10 residues. TCRdb reprocessed the 5' RACE reads via MiXCR and lists one record per CDR3 protein. The data contain approximately 300,000 distinct CDR3 sequences, roughly 9.8% of them singletons. The sample is drawn from a study of identical twins. These sequences were also reported in another study, on yellow fever vaccine responses in identical twins.

V is TRBV2 and J is TRBJ2-5, with D unresolved. This TCR came from a woman younger than 35 in good health. The material sequenced was CD8+ T cells sorted from blood. This CDR3 is CASSGATQYF. As DNA, the CDR3 is TGTGCCAGCAGTGGAGCGACCCAGTACTTC.